This TCR beta chain was identified during a study of blood T cell repertoires in COVID-19. Study information: Sources were T cells, B-cell-depleted T cells, or PBMCs; the material itself was cDNA or gDNA.

Ages ranged from roughly 18 to 100 years, with residence in some 25 US areas. Cohorts were based on clinical histories the participants reported. In the authors' workflow: Amplification of reference gene primers provided the estimated nucleated cell counts. The data were produced by immunoSEQ multiplex PCR, yet TCRdb's version contains in-frame clones alone and is incomplete. V, J and clone size derive from that table, while D and trimming were established from the DNA sequence. In the table there are some 130,000 clones, about 81% of which are singletons. The germline CDR1 and CDR2 sequences are MGHRA and YSYEKL. The CDR3 has 17 amino acids. The V and J ends lost 0 bases and 2 bases respectively, with 11 bases between them.

This TCR was sampled from a man aged 35 to 55 with acute COVID-19. The genes are TRBV4-1 and TRBJ1-6; unclear D gene. Sequencing used PBMCs or T cells enriched from blood (not recorded which). The CDR3 DNA is TGCGCCAGCAGCCAAGAACGGGGAACGGCCTATAATTCACCCCTCCACTTT. It encodes CASSQERGTAYNSPLHF.